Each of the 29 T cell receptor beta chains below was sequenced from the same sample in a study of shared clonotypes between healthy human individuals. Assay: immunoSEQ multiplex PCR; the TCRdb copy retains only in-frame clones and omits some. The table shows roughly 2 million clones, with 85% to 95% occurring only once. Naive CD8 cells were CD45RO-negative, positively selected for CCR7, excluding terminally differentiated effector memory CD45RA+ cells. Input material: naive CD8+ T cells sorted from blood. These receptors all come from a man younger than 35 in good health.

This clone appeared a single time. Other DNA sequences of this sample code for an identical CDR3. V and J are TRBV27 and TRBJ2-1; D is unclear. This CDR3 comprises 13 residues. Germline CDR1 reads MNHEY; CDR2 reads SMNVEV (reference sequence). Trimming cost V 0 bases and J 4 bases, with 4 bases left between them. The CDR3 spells CASSLSSYNEQFF. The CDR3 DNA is TGTGCCAGCAGTTTATCGAGTTACAATGAGCAGTTCTTC.

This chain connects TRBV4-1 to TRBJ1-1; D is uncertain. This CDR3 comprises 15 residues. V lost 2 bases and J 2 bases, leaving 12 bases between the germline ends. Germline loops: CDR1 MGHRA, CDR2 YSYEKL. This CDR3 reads CASSQQQKSNTEAFF. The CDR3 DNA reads TGCGCCAGCAGCCAACAACAGAAAAGTAACACTGAAGCTTTCTTT.

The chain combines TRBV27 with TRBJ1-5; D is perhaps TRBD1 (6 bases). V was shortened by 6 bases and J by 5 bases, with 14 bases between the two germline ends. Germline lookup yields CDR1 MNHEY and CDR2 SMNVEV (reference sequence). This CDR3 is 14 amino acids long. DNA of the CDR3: TGTGCCAGCAGCGAATTTGGGGGCGATCAGCCCCAGCATTTT. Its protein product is CASSEFGGDQPQHF.

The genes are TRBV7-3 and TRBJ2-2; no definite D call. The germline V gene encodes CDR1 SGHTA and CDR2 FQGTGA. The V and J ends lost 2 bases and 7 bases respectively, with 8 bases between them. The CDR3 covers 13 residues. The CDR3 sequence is CASSLVLGGELFF. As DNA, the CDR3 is TGTGCCAGCAGCTTAGTCCTCGGCGGGGAGCTGTTTTTT.

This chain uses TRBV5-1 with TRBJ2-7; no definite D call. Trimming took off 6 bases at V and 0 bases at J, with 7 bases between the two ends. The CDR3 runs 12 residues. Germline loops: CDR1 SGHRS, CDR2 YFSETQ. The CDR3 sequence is CASISSSYEQYF. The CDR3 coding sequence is TGCGCCAGCATCTCAAGCTCCTACGAGCAGTACTTC.

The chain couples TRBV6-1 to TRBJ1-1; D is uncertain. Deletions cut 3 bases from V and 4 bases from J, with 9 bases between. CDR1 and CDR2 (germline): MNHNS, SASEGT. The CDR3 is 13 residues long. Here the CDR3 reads CASSDTGATEAFF. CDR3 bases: TGTGCCAGCAGTGATACGGGTGCCACTGAAGCTTTCTTT.

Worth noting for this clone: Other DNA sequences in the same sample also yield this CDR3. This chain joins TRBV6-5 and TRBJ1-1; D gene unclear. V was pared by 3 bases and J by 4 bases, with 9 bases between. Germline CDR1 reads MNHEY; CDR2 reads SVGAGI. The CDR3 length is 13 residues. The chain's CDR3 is CASSYGRATEAFF. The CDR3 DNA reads TGTGCCAGCAGTTATGGAAGGGCCACTGAAGCTTTCTTT.

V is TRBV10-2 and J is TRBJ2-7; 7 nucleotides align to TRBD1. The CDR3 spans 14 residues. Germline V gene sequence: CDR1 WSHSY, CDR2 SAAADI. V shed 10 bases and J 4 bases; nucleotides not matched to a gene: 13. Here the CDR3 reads CAIKGPGGDYEQYF. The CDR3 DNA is TGCGCCATAAAGGGGCCAGGGGGTGATTACGAGCAGTACTTC.

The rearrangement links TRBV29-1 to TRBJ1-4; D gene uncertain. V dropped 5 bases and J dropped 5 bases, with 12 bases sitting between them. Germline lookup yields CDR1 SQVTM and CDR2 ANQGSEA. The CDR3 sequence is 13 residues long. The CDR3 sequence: CSVSTVANEKLFF. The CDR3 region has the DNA TGCAGCGTTTCGACTGTCGCAAATGAAAAACTGTTTTTT.

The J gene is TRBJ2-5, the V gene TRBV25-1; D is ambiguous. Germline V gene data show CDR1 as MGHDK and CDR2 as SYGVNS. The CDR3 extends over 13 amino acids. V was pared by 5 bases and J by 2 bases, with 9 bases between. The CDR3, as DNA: TGTGCCAGCAGTAGGGTTTTTCAAGAGACCCAGTACTTC. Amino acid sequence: CASSRVFQETQYF.

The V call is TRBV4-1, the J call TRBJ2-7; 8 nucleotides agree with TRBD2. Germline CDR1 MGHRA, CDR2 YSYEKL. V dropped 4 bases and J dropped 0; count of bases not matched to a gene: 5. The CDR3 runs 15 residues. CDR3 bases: TGCGCCAGCAGCCTTTATCGGGAGGGCTCCTACGAGCAGTACTTC. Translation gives CASSLYREGSYEQYF.

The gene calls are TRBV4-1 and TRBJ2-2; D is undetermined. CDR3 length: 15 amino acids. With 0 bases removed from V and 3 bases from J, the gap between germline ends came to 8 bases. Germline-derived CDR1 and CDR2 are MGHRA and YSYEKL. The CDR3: CASSQDEGYTGELFF. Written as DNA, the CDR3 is TGCGCCAGCAGCCAAGACGAAGGTTACACCGGGGAGCTGTTTTTT.

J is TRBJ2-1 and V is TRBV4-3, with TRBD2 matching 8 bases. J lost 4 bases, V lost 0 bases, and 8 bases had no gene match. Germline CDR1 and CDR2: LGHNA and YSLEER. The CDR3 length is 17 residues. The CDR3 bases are TGCGCCAGCAGCCAAGACAGGGCTAGCGGGCTGTACAATGAGCAGTTCTTC. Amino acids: CASSQDRASGLYNEQFF.

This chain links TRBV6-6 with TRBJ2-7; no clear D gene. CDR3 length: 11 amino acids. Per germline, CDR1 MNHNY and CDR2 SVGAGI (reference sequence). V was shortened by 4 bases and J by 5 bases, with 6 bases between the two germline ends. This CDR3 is CASSFGNEQYF. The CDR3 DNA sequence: TGTGCCAGCAGTTTCGGTAACGAGCAGTACTTC.

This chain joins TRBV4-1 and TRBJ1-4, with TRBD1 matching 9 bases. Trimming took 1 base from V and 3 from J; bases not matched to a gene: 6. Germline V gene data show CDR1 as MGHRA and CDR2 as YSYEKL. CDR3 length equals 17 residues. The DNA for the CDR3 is TGCGCCAGCAGCCAAGTACCGGGACAGGGACCTAATGAAAAACTGTTTTTT. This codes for CASSQVPGQGPNEKLFF.

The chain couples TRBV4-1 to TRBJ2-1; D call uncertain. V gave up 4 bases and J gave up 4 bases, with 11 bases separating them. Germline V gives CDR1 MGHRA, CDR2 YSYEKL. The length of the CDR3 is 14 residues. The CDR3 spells CASSPRAQYNEQFF. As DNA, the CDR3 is TGCGCCAGCAGCCCAAGGGCGCAATACAATGAGCAGTTCTTC.

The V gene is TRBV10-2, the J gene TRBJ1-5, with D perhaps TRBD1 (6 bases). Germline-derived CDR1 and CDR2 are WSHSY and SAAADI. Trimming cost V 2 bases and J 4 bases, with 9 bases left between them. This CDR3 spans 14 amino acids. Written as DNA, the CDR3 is TGCGCCAGCAGTGAGCTCACAGGGAATCAGCCCCAGCATTTT. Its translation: CASSELTGNQPQHF.

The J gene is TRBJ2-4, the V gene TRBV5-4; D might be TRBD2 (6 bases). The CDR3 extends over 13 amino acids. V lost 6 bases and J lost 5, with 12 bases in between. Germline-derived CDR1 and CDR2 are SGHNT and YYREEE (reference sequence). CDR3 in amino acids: CASNGRGENIQYF. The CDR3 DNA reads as TGTGCCAGCAACGGGCGGGGAGAAAACATTCAGTACTTC.

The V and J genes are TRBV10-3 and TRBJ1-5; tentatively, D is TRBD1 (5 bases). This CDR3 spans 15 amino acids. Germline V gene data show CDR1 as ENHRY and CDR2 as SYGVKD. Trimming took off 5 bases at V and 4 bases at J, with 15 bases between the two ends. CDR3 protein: CAISPVGGGNQPQHF. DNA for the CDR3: TGTGCCATCAGTCCAGTCGGGGGGGGGAATCAGCCCCAGCATTTT.

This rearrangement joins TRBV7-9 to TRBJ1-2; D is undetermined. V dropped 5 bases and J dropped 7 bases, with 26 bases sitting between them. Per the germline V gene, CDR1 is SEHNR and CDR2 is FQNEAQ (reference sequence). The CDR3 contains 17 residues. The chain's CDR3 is CASSPDNLPGPSTGYTF. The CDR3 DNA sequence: TGTGCCAGCAGCCCCGACAATTTGCCTGGCCCCAGTACTGGCTACACCTTC.

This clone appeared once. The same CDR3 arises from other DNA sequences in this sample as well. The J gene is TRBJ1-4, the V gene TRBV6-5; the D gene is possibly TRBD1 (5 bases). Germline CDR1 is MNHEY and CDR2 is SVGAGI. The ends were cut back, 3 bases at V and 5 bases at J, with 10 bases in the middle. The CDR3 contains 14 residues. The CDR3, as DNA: TGTGCCAGCAGTTATGGGGGGGAGAATGAAAAACTGTTTTTT. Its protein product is CASSYGGENEKLFF.

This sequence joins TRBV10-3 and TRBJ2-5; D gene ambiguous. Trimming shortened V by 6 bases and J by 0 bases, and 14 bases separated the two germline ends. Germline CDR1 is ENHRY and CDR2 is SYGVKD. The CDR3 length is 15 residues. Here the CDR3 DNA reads TGTGCCATCAGCGAGATCAGAGGTTACCAAGAGACCCAGTACTTC. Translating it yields CAISEIRGYQETQYF.

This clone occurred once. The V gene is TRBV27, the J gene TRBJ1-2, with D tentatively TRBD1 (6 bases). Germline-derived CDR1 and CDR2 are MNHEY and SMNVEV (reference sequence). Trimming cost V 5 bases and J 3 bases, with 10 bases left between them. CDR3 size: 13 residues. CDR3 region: CASSAWTDYGYTF. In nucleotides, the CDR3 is TGTGCCAGCAGTGCCTGGACAGACTATGGCTACACCTTC.

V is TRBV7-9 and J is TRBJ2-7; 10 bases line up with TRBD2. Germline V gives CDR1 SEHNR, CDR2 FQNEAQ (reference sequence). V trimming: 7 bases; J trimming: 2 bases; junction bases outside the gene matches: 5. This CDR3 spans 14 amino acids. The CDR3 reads CASTPLAGTYEQYF. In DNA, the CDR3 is TGTGCCAGCACCCCACTAGCGGGAACCTACGAGCAGTACTTC.

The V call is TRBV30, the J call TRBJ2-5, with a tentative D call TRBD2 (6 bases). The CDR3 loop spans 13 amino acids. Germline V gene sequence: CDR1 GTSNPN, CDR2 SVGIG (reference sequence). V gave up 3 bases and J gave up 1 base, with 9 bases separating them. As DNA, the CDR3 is TGTGCCTGGAGGCGGGACTCCCAAGAGACCCAGTACTTC. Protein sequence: CAWRRDSQETQYF.

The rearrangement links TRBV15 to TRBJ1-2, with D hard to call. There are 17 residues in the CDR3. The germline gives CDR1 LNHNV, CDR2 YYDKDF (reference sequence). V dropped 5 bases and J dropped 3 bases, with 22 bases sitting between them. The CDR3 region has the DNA TGTGCCACCAGCGGACCCTACGAGTCAGATGCCTACTATGGCTACACCTTC. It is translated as CATSGPYESDAYYGYTF.

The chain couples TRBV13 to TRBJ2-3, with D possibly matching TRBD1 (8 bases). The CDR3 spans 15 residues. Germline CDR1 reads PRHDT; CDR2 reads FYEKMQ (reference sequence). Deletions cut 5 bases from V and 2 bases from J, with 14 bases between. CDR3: CASSAAGQATDTQYF. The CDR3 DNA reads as TGTGCCAGCAGCGCAGCGGGACAGGCCACAGATACGCAGTATTTT.

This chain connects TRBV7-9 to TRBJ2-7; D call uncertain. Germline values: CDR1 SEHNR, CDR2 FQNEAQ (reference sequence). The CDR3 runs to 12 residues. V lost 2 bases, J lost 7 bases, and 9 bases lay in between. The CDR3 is CASSLPNWEQYF. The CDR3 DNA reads TGTGCCAGCAGCTTACCGAACTGGGAGCAGTACTTC.

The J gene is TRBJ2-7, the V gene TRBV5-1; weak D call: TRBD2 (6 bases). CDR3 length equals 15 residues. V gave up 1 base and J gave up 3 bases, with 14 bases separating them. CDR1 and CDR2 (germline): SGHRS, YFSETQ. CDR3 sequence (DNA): TGCGCCAGCAGCTTGTTCGGGGGAGACTTCTACGAGCAGTACTTC. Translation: CASSLFGGDFYEQYF.